This TCR beta chain comes out of a study of shared clonotypes between healthy human individuals. This clone was seen a single time. The antigen is unknown. There were only Caucasian adults among the donors, and all lived in Nashville, Tennessee. Germline V gives CDR1 MNHNS, CDR2 SASEGT. CDR3 length equals 16 residues. V lost 1 base and J 0 bases, leaving 12 bases between the germline ends. Assay: immunoSEQ multiplex PCR; the TCRdb copy retains only in-frame clones and omits some. The sample lists some 2.4 million clones; more than 85% were seen once. Findings and caveats of the study: Sequencing depth was expected to affect clonotype sharing among donors. Some clonotypes were shared by all four sorted-subset donors, while others were not shared. The non-shared ones had lower generation probabilities than the shared ones. Sampling involved blood alone; tissue repertoires likely differ.

The TCR was taken from a man younger than 35 in good health. Some clones in this sample may be carry-over from other donors' samples. V usage is TRBV6-1 and J usage is TRBJ2-5; TRBD1 might be the D (6 bases). Sequencing was carried out using naive CD4+ T cells from PBMCs. Subset in this sample: CD45RA+ positively selected. The CDR3 loop is CASSEDRGHYQETQYF. In nucleotides, the CDR3 is TGTGCCAGCAGTGAAGACCGGGGACACTACCAAGAGACCCAGTACTTC.